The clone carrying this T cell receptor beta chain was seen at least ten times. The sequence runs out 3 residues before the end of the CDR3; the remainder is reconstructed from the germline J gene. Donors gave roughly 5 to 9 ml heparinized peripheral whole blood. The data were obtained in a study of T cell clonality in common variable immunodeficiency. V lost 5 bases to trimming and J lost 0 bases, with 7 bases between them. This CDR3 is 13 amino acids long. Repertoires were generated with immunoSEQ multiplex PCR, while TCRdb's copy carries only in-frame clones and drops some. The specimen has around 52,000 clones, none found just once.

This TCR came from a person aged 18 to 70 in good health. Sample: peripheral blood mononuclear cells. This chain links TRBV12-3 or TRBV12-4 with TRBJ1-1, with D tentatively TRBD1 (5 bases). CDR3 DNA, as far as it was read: TGTGCCAGCAGTCCGGGGGTGAACACTGAA. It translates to CASSPGVNTE. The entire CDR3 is CASSPGVNTEAFF.